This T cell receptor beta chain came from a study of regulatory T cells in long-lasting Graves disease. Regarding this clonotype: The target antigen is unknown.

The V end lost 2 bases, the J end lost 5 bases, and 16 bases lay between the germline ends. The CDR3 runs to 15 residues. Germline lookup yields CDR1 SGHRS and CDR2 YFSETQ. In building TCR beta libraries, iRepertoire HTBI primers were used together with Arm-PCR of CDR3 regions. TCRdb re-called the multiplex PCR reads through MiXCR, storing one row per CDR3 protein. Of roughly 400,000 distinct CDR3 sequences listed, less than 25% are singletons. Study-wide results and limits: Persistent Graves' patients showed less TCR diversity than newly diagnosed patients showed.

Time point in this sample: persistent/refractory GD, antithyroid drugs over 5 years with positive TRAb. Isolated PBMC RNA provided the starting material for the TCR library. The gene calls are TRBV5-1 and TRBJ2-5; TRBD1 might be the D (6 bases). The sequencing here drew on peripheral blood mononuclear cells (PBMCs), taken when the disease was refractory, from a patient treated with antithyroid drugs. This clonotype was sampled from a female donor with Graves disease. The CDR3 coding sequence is TGCGCCAGCAGCTTCCTCAGGGGCCCCCAGGAGACCCAGTACTTC. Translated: CASSFLRGPQETQYF.